The present T cell receptor (beta chain) was sequenced within a study of blood T cells in healthy people across ages. A sample-barcoded 5' primer and a J-beta primer mix were used in a second PCR of roughly 7 to 12 cycles. TCRdb passed the 5' RACE reads through MiXCR, listing each CDR3 protein once. In the table there are approximately 800,000 distinct CDR3 sequences, roughly 50% of which are singletons. Trimming at V came to 11 bases and at J to 5 bases, leaving 12 bases not matched to a gene. Germline lookup yields CDR1 LGHDT and CDR2 YNNKEL (reference sequence). The CDR3 is 14 residues long. The sample comprised blood. This chain links TRBV3-1 with TRBJ2-1, with 7 bases that match TRBD2. This receptor was identified in an older man in good health. Here the CDR3 reads CAAARGGSHNEQFF. CDR3 coding DNA: TGTGCCGCAGCTAGGGGCGGGAGTCACAATGAGCAGTTCTTC.